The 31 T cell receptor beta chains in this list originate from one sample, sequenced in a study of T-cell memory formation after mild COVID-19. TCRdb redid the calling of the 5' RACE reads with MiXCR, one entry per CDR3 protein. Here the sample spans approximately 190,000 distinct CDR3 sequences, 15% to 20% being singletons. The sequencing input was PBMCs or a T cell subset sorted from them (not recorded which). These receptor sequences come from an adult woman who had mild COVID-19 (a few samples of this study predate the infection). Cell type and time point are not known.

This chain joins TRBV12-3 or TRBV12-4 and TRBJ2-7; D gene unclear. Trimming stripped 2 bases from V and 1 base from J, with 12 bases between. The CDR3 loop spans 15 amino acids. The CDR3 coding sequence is TGTGCCAGCAGTTTACACGATCAAAGGTCCTACGAGCAGTACTTC. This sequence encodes CASSLHDQRSYEQYF.

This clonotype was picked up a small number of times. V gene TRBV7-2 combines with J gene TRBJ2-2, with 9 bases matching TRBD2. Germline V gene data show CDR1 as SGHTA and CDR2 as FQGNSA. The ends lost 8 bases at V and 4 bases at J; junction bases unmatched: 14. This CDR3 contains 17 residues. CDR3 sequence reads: CASHSGGPDFGTGELFF. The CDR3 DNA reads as TGTGCCAGCCACAGCGGGGGGCCGGATTTTGGCACCGGGGAGCTGTTTTTT.

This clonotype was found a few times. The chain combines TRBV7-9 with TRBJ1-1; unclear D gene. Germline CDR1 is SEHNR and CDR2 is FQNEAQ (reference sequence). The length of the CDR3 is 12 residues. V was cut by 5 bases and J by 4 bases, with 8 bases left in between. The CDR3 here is CASSRGATEAFF. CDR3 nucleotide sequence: TGTGCCAGCAGCCGGGGAGCCACTGAAGCTTTCTTT.

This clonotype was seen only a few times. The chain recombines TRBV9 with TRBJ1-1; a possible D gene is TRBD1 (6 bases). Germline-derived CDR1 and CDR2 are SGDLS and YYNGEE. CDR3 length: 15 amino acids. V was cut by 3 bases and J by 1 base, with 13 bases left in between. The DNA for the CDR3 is TGTGCCAGCAGCGCCCGGGAGGGGGGGAACACTGAAGCTTTCTTT. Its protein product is CASSAREGGNTEAFF.

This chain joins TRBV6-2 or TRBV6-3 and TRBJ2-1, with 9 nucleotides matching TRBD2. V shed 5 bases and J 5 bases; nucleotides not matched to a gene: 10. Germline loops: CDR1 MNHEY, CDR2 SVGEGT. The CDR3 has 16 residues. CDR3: CASSLRTSGLNNEQFF. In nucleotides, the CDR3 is TGTGCCAGCAGTCTACGAACTAGCGGGCTAAACAATGAGCAGTTCTTC.

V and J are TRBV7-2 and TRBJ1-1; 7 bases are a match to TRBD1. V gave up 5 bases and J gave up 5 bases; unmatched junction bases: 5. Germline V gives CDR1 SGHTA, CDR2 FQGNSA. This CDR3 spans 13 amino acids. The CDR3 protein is CASSQQGSTEAFF. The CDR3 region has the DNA TGTGCCAGCAGCCAACAGGGGTCGACTGAAGCTTTCTTT.

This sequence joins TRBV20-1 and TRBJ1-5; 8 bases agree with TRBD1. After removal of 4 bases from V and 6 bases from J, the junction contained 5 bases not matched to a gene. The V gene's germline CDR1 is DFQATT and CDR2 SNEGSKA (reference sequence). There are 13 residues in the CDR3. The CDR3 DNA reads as TGCAGTGCTACGCAGGGGGCGTCTCAGCCCCAGCATTTT. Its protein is CSATQGASQPQHF.

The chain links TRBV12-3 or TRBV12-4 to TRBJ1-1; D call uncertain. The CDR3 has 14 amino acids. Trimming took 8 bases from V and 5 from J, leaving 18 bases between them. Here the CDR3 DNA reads TGTGCCAGCCTGGTTGGTAGGGTCTCGACTGAAGCTTTCTTT. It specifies CASLVGRVSTEAFF.

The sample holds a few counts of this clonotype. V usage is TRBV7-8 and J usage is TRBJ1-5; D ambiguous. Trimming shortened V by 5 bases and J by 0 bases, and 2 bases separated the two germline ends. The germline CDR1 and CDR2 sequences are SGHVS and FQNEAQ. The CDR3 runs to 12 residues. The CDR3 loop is CASSRSNQPQHF. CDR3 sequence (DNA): TGTGCCAGCAGCCGTAGCAATCAGCCCCAGCATTTT.

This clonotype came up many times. The CDR3 spells CSAVQNREYRLRNSPLHF. CDR3 DNA: TGCAGTGCTGTTCAAAACAGGGAATACCGGCTAAGGAATTCACCCCTCCACTTT. The V gene is TRBV20-1, the J gene TRBJ1-6, with a weak D call TRBD1 (6 bases). This CDR3 has 18 amino acids. Per germline, CDR1 DFQATT and CDR2 SNEGSKA (reference sequence). The ends were cut back, 5 bases at V and 7 bases at J, with 27 bases in the middle.

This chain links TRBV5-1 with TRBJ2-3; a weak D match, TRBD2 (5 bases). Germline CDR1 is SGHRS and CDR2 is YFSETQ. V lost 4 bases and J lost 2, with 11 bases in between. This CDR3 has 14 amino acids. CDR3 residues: CASSEGLATDTQYF. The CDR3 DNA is TGCGCCAGCAGCGAGGGCCTAGCCACAGATACGCAGTATTTT. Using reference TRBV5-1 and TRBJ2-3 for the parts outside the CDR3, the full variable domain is KAGVTQTPRYLIKTRGQQVTLSCSPISGHRSVSWYQQTPGQGLQFLFEYFSETQRNKGNFPGRFSGRQFSNSRSEMNVSTLELGDSALYLCASSEGLATDTQYFGPGTRLTVL.

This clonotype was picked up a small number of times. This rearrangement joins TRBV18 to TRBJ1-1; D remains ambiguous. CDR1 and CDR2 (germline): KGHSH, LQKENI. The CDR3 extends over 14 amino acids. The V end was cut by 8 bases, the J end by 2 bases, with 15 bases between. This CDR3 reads CASHHIPDNTEAFF. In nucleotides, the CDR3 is TGTGCCAGCCACCATATCCCGGATAACACTGAAGCTTTCTTT.

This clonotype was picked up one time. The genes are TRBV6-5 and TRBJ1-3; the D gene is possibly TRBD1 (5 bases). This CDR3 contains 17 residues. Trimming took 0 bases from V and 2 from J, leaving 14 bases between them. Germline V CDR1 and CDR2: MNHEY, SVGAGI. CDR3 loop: CASSYSKGYVPGNTIYF. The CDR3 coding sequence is TGTGCCAGCAGTTACTCGAAGGGGTATGTCCCTGGAAACACCATATATTTT.

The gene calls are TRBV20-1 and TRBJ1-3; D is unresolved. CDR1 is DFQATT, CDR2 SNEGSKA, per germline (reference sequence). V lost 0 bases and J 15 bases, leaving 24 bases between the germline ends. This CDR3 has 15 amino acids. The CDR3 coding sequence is TGCAGTGCTAGAGATTGGCGAGTAGAAGCGGCGGCCGAATATTTT. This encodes CSARDWRVEAAAEYF.

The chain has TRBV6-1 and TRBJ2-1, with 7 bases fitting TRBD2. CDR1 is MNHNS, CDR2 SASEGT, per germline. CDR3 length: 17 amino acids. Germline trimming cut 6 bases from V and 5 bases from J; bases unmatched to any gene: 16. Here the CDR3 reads CASRERGSRGADNEQFF. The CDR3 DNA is TGTGCCAGCAGGGAGCGGGGTTCCCGTGGGGCGGACAATGAGCAGTTCTTC.

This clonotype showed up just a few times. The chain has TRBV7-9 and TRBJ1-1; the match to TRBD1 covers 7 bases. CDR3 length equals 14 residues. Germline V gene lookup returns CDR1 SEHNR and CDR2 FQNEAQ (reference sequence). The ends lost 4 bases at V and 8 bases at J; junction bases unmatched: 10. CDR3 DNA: TGTGCCAGCAGCTCCCGGGACAGCAGGGGGGAAGCTTTCTTT. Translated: CASSSRDSRGEAFF. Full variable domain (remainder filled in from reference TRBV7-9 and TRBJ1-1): DTGVSQNPRHKITKRGQNVTFRCDPISEHNRLYWYRQTLGQGPEFLTYFQNEAQLEKSRLLSDRFSAERPKGSFSTLEIQRTEQGDSAMYLCASSSRDSRGEAFFGQGTRLTVV.

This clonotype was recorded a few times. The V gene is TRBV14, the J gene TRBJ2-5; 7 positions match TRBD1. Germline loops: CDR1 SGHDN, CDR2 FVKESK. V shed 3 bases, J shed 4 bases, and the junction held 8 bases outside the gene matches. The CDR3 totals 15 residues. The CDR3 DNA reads TGTGCCAGCAGCCAGGTACCCTACAGGGGAGAGACCCAGTACTTC. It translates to CASSQVPYRGETQYF. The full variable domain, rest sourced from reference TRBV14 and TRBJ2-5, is EAGVTQFPSHSVIEKGQTVTLRCDPISGHDNLYWYRRVMGKEIKFLLHFVKESKQDESGMPNNRFLAERTGGTYSTLKVQPAELEDSGVYFCASSQVPYRGETQYFGPGTRLLVL.

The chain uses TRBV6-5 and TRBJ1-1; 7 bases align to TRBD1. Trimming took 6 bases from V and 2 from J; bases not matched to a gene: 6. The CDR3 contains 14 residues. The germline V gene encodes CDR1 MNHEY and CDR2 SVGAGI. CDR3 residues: CASRKGGGNTEAFF. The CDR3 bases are TGTGCCAGCAGAAAAGGGGGCGGAAACACTGAAGCTTTCTTT.

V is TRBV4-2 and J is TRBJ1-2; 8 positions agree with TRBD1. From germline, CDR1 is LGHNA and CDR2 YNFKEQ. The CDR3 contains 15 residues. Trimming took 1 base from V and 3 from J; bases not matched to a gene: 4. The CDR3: CASSQVGTGDYGYTF. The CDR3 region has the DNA TGTGCCAGCAGCCAAGTAGGGACAGGTGACTATGGCTACACCTTC.

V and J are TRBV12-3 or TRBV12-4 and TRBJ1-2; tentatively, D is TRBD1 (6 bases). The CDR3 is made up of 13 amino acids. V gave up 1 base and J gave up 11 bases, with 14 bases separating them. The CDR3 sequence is CASSLGGGRGYTF. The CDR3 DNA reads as TGTGCCAGCAGTTTAGGTGGGGGCCGGGGATACACCTTC.

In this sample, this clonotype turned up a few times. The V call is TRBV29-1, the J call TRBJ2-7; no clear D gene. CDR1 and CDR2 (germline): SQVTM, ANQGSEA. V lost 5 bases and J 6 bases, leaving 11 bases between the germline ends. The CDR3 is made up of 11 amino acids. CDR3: CSVPIGVEQYF. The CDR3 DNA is TGCAGCGTTCCTATCGGTGTCGAGCAGTACTTC.

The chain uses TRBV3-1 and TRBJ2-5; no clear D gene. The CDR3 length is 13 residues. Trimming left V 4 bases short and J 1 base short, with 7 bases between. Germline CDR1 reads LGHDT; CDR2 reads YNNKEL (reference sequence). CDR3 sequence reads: CASSRRIQETQYF. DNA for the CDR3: TGTGCCAGCAGCCGCCGAATCCAAGAGACCCAGTACTTC.

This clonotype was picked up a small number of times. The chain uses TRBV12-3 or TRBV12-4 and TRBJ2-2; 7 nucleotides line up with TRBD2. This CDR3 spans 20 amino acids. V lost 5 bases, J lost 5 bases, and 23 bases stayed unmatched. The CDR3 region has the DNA TGTGCCAGCAGTCTATTCCCCGGTGGGAGGGCTAGTATTTCTACCGGGGAGCTGTTTTTT. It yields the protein CASSLFPGGRASISTGELFF.

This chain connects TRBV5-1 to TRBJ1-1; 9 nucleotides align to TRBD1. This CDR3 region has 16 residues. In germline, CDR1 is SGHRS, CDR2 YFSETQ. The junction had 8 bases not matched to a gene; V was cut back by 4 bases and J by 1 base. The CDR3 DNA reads TGCGCCAGCAGCATTACCGGGACAGGGTCGAACACTGAAGCTTTCTTT. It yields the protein CASSITGTGSNTEAFF.

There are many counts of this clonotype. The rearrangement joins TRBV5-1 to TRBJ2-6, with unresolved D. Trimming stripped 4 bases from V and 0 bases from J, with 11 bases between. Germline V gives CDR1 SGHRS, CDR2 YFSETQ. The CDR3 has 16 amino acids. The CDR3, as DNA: TGCGCCAGCAGCCTCGAAGGATACTCTGGGGCCAACGTCCTGACTTTC. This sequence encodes CASSLEGYSGANVLTF.

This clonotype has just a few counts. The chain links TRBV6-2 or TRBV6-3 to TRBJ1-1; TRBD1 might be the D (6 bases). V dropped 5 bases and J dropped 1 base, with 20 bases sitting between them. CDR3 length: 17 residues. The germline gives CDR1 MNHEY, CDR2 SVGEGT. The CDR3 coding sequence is TGTGCCAGCAGTCATCCCGGGTGGGGGGCCCCGAACACTGAAGCTTTCTTT. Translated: CASSHPGWGAPNTEAFF.

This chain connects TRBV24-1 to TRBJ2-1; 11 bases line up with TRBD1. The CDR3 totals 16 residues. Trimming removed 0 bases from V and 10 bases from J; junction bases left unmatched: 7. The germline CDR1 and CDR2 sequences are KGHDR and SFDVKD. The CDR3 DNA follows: TGTGCCACCAGTGATTTGCGGACAGGGGGCTCGCGGGAGCAGTTCTTC. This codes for CATSDLRTGGSREQFF.

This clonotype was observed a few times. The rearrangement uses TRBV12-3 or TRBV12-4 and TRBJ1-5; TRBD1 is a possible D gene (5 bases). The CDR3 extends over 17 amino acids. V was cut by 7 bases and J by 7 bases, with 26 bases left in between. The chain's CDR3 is CASTPHTLRGGVQPQHF. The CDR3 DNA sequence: TGTGCCAGCACCCCGCATACCCTCCGTGGGGGGGTACAGCCCCAGCATTTT.

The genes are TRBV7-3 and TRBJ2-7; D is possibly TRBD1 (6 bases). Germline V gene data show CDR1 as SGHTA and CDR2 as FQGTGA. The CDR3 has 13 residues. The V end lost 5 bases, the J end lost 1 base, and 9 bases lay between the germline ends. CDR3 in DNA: TGTGCCAGCAGCAACGGACAGTCCTACGAGCAGTACTTC. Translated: CASSNGQSYEQYF.

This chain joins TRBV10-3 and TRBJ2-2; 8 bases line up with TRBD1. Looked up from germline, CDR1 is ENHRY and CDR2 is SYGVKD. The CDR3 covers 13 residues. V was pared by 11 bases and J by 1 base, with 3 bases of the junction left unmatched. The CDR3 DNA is TGTGCCGCGGGACAGGTGAACACCGGGGAGCTGTTTTTT. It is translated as CAAGQVNTGELFF.

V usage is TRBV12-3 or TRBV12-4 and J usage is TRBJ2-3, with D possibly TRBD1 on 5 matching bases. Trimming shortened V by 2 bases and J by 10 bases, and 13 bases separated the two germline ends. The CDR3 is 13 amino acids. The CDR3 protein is CASSLQGFGAQYF. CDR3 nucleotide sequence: TGTGCCAGCAGTTTACAGGGTTTTGGGGCGCAGTATTTT.